Listed below are T cell receptor beta chains from one sample, sequenced in a study of breast tumors, draining lymph nodes, adjacent tissues. TCRdb independently ran MiXCR on the multiplex PCR reads; one entry per CDR3 protein. The data contain tens of thousands of distinct CDR3 sequences, more than 25% of them singletons. Source material: axillary lymph node tissue. All receptors derive from a female donor with breast cancer. Some clones in this sample may be carry-over from other donors' samples. Both conserved end residues are part of each CDR3. The D gene is left open where the match is weak. Size values are once, few and many counts, or a class for expanded clones, and some rows have none.

clone size	V gene	J gene	D gene	CDR3 protein	CDR3 DNA
many	TRBV9	TRBJ2-3	TRBD2	CASSQRGTSGTDTQYF	TGTGCCAGCAGCCAGAGGGGGACTAGCGGCACAGATACGCAGTATTTT
many	TRBV5-5	TRBJ2-5	TRBD1	CASSRTGVETQYF	TGTGCCAGCAGCCGGACAGGGGTGGAGACCCAGTACTTC
many	TRBV5-4	TRBJ2-7	TRBD2	CASSFGTSGLSSYEQYF	TGTGCCAGCAGCTTTGGGACTAGCGGCCTAAGCTCCTACGAGCAGTACTTC
many	TRBV7-2	TRBJ1-2	-	CASSLGGDYGYTF	TGTGCCAGCAGCTTAGGCGGGGACTATGGCTACACCTTC
many	TRBV4-1	TRBJ1-1	TRBD1	CASSQPDRVNTEAFF	TGCGCCAGCAGCCAACCGGACAGGGTGAACACTGAAGCTTTCTTT
-	TRBV15	TRBJ2-6	-	CATSRDSGSGANVLTF	TGTGCCACCAGCAGAGACTCAGGGTCTGGGGCCAACGTCCTGACTTTC
many	TRBV5-1	TRBJ2-2	-	CASSRPPTGGNTGELFF	TGCGCCAGCAGCCGGCCGCCGACTGGAGGCAACACCGGGGAGCTGTTTTTT
many	TRBV11-2	TRBJ2-5	TRBD2	CASSLRPSGGDKETQYF	TGTGCCAGCAGCTTACGGCCTAGCGGAGGCGATAAAGAGACCCAGTACTTC
-	TRBV11-3	TRBJ2-7	-	CASSEKYGQYF	TGCGCCAGCAGCGAAAAATACGGGCAGTACTTC
many	TRBV30	TRBJ2-1	TRBD2	CAWMRAGFGTNEQFF	TGTGCCTGGATGCGAGCGGGATTCGGTACGAATGAGCAGTTCTTC
many	TRBV20-1	TRBJ1-5	-	CSARAPGNQPQHF	TGCAGTGCTAGGGCTCCAGGCAATCAGCCCCAGCATTTT
-	TRBV7-8	TRBJ1-5	-	CASSPGRGPKQPQHF	TGTGCCAGCAGCCCGGGGCGGGGCCCCAAGCAGCCCCAGCATTTT
many	TRBV5-1	TRBJ1-6	TRBD1	CASATGDNNSPLHF	TGCGCCAGTGCGACAGGGGATAATAATTCACCCCTCCACTTT
many	TRBV6-2/TRBV6-3	TRBJ1-3	-	CASSTRGASGNTIYF	TGTGCCAGCAGCACCCGGGGGGCCTCTGGAAACACCATATATTTT
many	TRBV7-2	TRBJ2-2	TRBD2	CASSNLITLAGGWNTGELFF	TGTGCCAGCAGCAACTTGATAACCTTAGCGGGAGGATGGAACACCGGGGAGCTGTTTTTT
many	TRBV7-9	TRBJ2-7	TRBD2	CASSLLAGEQYF	TGTGCCAGCAGCTTACTAGCGGGCGAGCAGTACTTC
-	TRBV5-8	TRBJ2-2	-	CASTFVRRKNTGELFF	TGTGCCAGCACCTTCGTCCGACGAAAGAACACCGGGGAGCTGTTTTTT
many	TRBV12-3/TRBV12-4	TRBJ2-7	-	CASSPQRYEQYF	TGTGCCAGCAGCCCCCAACGGTACGAGCAGTACTTC
many	TRBV5-1	TRBJ2-1	TRBD2	CASSLVAGGVSYNEQFF	TGCGCCAGCAGCTTGGTAGCGGGAGGCGTCTCCTACAATGAGCAGTTCTTC
many	TRBV27	TRBJ1-3	-	CASRNRQGGIDSGNTIYF	TGTGCCAGCCGAAATAGGCAGGGTGGTATTGATTCTGGAAACACCATATATTTT
many	TRBV29-1	TRBJ2-5	-	CSVLPGSNAGETQYF	TGCAGCGTTCTCCCCGGATCGAACGCGGGTGAGACCCAGTACTTC
many	TRBV5-8	TRBJ1-5	-	CASSLGINSNQPQHF	TGTGCCAGCAGCTTGGGGATCAATAGCAATCAGCCCCAGCATTTT
-	TRBV12-3/TRBV12-4	TRBJ1-2	-	CASREGVNYGYTF	TGTGCCAGCAGGGAAGGGGTTAACTATGGATACACCTTC
many	TRBV5-6	TRBJ1-5	-	CASSLGQMNQPQHF	TGTGCCAGCAGCCTTGGACAGATGAATCAGCCCCAGCATTTT
many	TRBV20-1	TRBJ2-7	TRBD2	CSAQTSGRSVQYF	TGCAGTGCTCAGACTAGCGGGAGAAGCGTGCAGTACTTC
-	TRBV6-6	TRBJ2-2	-	CASSYPDGNTGELFF	TGTGCCAGCAGTTACCCAGATGGAAACACCGGGGAGCTGTTTTTT